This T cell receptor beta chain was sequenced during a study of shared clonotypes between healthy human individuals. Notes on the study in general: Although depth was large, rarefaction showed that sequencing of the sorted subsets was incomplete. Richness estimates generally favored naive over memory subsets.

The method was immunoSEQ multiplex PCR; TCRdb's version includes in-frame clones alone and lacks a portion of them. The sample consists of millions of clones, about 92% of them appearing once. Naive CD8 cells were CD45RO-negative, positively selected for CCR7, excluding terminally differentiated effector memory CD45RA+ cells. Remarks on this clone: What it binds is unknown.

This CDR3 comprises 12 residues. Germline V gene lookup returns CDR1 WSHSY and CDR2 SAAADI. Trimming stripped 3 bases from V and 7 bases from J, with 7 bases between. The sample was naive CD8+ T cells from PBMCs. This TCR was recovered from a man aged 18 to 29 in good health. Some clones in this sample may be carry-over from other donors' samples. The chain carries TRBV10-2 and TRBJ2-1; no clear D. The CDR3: CASSDPTNEQFF. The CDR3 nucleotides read TGCGCCAGCAGTGACCCCACGAATGAGCAGTTCTTC.